This T cell receptor (beta chain) comes out of a study of beta chain features in type 1 diabetes. Study results and caveats: In the patient group, naive, central memory and Treg TCRB repertoires seemed more alike than in the healthy donor group. An over-representation of cells with high TCR expression could result from cDNA sequencing.

This clone occurred a few times. What it binds is unknown. What was sequenced were expressed TCRB transcripts, since all of the isolated RNA had been reverse transcribed. There were approximately 3.5 million reads on average in the naive, central memory and regulatory T cell samples. Generated by immunoSEQ multiplex PCR, the TCRdb table keeps only in-frame clones and is missing some. The table records under 300,000 clones, 27% of them present only once. CD45RO/CCR7/CD25/CD127/CD95/CD27 separated CD4+ naive, central memory, regulatory and stem cell-like memory cells by sorting. Sample: central memory CD4+ T cells from blood. The clonotype originates from a man aged 30 to 45 in good health.

DNA of the CDR3: TGTGCCAGCAGCTCTACAGGGGTGCTTGCTTTCTTT. Its protein is CASSSTGVLAFF. This chain joins TRBV7-2 and TRBJ1-1; 7 nucleotides agree with TRBD1. The J segment lost 11 bases and the V segment lost 4 bases, leaving 7 bases of the junction unmatched. The germline V gene has CDR1 SGHTA and CDR2 FQGNSA. This CDR3 contains 12 residues. The whole variable domain, remainder taken from reference TRBV7-2 and TRBJ1-1, is GAGVSQSPSNKVTEKGKDVELRCDPISGHTALYWYRQSLGQGLEFLIYFQGNSAPDKSGLPSDRFSAERTGGSVSTLTIQRTQQEDSAVYLCASSSTGVLAFFGQGTRLTVV.